This T cell receptor beta chain was captured in a study of T-cell memory formation after mild COVID-19. About the study: The study found TCR clusters largely donor specific. Whole-study findings and limits: There were some responding clones in pre-infection memory, which suggested that cross-reactive memory had joined. Most CD4+ clones that shrank were in CM and EM, while CD8+ ones turned up in EMRA. Second-wave clones that peaked on day 37 lacked confirmed SARS-CoV-2 specificity.

TCRdb called the 5' RACE reads again in MiXCR, with one record for every CDR3 protein. The sample lists about 200,000 distinct CDR3 sequences; 9.5% were seen once. This clonotype was observed a few times. Its target is not known. Germline loops: CDR1 SGDLS, CDR2 YYNGEE. The V segment lost 2 bases and the J segment 1 base; nucleotides outside the gene matches: 1. The CDR3 length is 16 residues. Material for sequencing was PBMCs or a T cell subset sorted from them (not recorded which). This chain joins TRBV9 and TRBJ2-3; 13 nucleotides match TRBD2. This TCR derives from a man younger than 35 who had mild COVID-19 (a few samples of this study predate the infection). Cell type and time point are not known. The CDR3 DNA follows: TGTGCCAGCAGCGTTGGGACTAGCGGGGGCACAGATACGCAGTATTTT. Residues: CASSVGTSGGTDTQYF.